The 2 T cell receptor beta chains below come from one sample, sequenced in a study of identical twins. TCRdb reprocessed the 5' RACE reads with MiXCR, giving one entry per CDR3 protein. The data contain about 250,000 distinct CDR3 sequences, around 15% of them singletons. Sequenced sample: memory (CD45RO+) T cells sorted from blood. The receptors shown here come from a woman younger than 30 in good health.

The gene calls are TRBV20-1 and TRBJ2-1, with 8 bases lining up with TRBD2. The J segment lost 1 base and the V segment lost 1 base, leaving 3 bases of the junction unmatched. The CDR3 is made up of 15 amino acids. Germline values: CDR1 DFQATT, CDR2 SNEGSKA (reference sequence). The CDR3 sequence: CSARAGLESYNEQFF. DNA of the CDR3: TGCAGTGCTAGAGCGGGACTAGAATCCTACAATGAGCAGTTCTTC.

The J gene is TRBJ2-2, the V gene TRBV3-1; D is uncertain. The ends were cut back, 1 base at V and 6 bases at J, with 6 bases in the middle. Germline assignment: CDR1 LGHDT and CDR2 YNNKEL (reference sequence). CDR3 length: 13 amino acids. The DNA for the CDR3 is TGTGCCAGCAGCCAAGTCCGACCCGGGGAGCTGTTTTTT. It translates to CASSQVRPGELFF.